A single sample is the source of the 12 T cell receptor beta chains below, sequenced in a study of tumor and adjacent non-tumor tissue in lung cancer. No cell sorting was done before RNA was extracted from the tissue. This non-tumor lung sample came from over 3 cm beyond the tumor edge. The library came from three nested PCR rounds adapted from ARM-PCR protocols. TCRdb reanalysed the multiplex PCR reads using MiXCR and keeps one entry per CDR3 protein. The sample records about 50,000 distinct CDR3 sequences, 74% being singletons. Sequenced: distant non-tumor lung tissue. The origin of the receptors is an older woman with non-small cell lung cancer.

Details on this clonotype: Relative to the germline gene, one junction end is altered; a read error may explain this. CDR3 coding DNA: TGTGCCAGCAGTAATAGGGACCCGGGGAACATTGAAGCTTTATTT. This sequence encodes CASSNRDPGNIEALF. V is TRBV12-3 or TRBV12-4 and J is TRBJ1-1, with D possibly TRBD1 on 5 matching bases. The CDR3 is 15 residues long.

This chain joins TRBV30 and TRBJ2-7; unclear D gene. Trimming removed 0 bases at V and 7 bases at J, with 13 bases between. CDR1 is GTSNPN and CDR2 is SVGIG in the germline V gene (reference sequence). The CDR3 consists of 13 residues. The CDR3 DNA is TGTGCCTGGAGTGTACAAGCCATGGGGGAGCAGTACTTC. It translates to CAWSVQAMGEQYF. The variable domain in full, with the rest retrieved from reference TRBV30 and TRBJ2-7, is SQTIHQWPATLVQPVGSPLSLECTVEGTSNPNLYWYRQAAGRGLQLLFYSVGIGQISSEVPQNLSASRPQDRQFILSSKKLLLSDSGFYLCAWSVQAMGEQYFGPGTRLTVT.

About this clonotype itself: One junction end does not reproduce the germline sequence, and a read error may be involved. The chain uses TRBV24-1 and TRBJ2-1; 8 nucleotides align to TRBD1. This CDR3 is 16 amino acids long. Germline CDR1 and CDR2: KGHDR and SFDVKD. The CDR3 protein is CATSEPRGRLEGERFF. The CDR3 nucleotides read TGTGCCACCAGTGAACCCAGGGGGCGGTTGGAAGGTGAGCGGTTCTTC.

CDR3 sequence reads: CAIATRLAGRLADTQYF. The CDR3 DNA follows: TGTGCCATCGCCACCAGACTAGCGGGAAGGTTGGCAGATACGCAGTATTTT. J is TRBJ2-3 and V is TRBV6-6; 11 bases agree with TRBD2. The germline V gene has CDR1 MNHNY and CDR2 SVGAGI (reference sequence). The CDR3 length is 17 residues. The junction had 16 bases not matched to a gene; V was cut back by 10 bases and J by 4 bases.

About this clonotype itself: One junction end disagrees with the germline gene, perhaps due to a read error. The chain couples TRBV6-6 to TRBJ1-1; possibly TRBD1 for D (6 bases). Looked up from germline, CDR1 is MNHNY and CDR2 is SVGAGI (reference sequence). This CDR3 contains 12 residues. This CDR3 is CACSRGTIEAFF. For the CDR3, the DNA is TGTGCCTGCAGTAGGGGGACCATTGAAGCTTTCTTT.

Remarks on this clonotype: This CDR3 fails to terminate in the conserved phenylalanine or tryptophan, so it likely reflects a read error. This sequence joins TRBV6-2 or TRBV6-3 and TRBJ1-1; 7 positions agree with TRBD1. This CDR3 is 16 amino acids long. With 2 bases clipped from V and 2 bases from J, the junction kept 8 bases outside the gene matches. Per the germline V gene, CDR1 is MNHEY and CDR2 is SVGEGT. CDR3 nucleotides: TGTGCCAGCAGTTACGCCGCGACAGGGCTTAACACTGAAGCTTTCTTA. Translation gives CASSYAATGLNTEAFL.

This clonotype has only one observation. At one of its ends the junction is not consistent with the germline gene, which may arise from a read error. The chain couples TRBV5-5 to TRBJ2-5, with a tentative D call TRBD1 (6 bases). Germline loops: CDR1 SGHKS, CDR2 YYEKEE (reference sequence). This CDR3 is 15 amino acids long. The CDR3 sequence is CANSTQPQGLETQYF. CDR3 in DNA: TGTGCCAACAGCACACAACCCCAGGGGTTGGAGACCCAGTACTTC.

This clonotype was seen repeatedly, ten times or more. The rearrangement links TRBV28 to TRBJ2-2; 8 bases are a match to TRBD1. Germline assignment: CDR1 MDHEN and CDR2 SYDVKM. This CDR3 has 14 amino acids. J lost 9 bases, V lost 6 bases, and 9 bases had no gene match. DNA for the CDR3: TGTGCCAGCAGGAAGTCGACAGGGGCCAGGGAGCTGTTTTTT. This gives the protein CASRKSTGARELFF. Full variable domain (missing parts from reference TRBV28 and TRBJ2-2): DVKVTQSSRYLVKRTGEKVFLECVQDMDHENMFWYRQDPGLGLRLIYFSYDVKMKEKGDIPEGYSVSREKKERFSLILESASTNQTSMYLCASRKSTGARELFFGEGSRLTVL.

The rearrangement joins TRBV29-1 to TRBJ2-1; D could derive from TRBD1 or TRBD2 (7 bases each). The V gene lost 6 bases and the J gene lost 13 bases, with 25 bases spanning the gap. Germline V gene lookup returns CDR1 SQVTM and CDR2 ANQGSEA. The CDR3 is 14 residues long. Here the CDR3 DNA reads TGCAGCGTAGGTTCAGGGGGAGGGGGCATTGATCAGTTCTTC. Amino acids: CSVGSGGGGIDQFF.

As concerns this clonotype: A read error may account for a junction end that differs from germline. V is TRBV11-2 and J is TRBJ2-5; D call uncertain. CDR1 is SGHAT and CDR2 is FQNNGV in the germline V gene. There are 15 residues in the CDR3. CDR3 protein: CASSWGSQLSETLYF. The CDR3 DNA follows: TGTGCCAGCAGCTGGGGTTCCCAGCTGTCAGAGACCCTGTACTTC.

Remarks on this clonotype: Its ends do not fully match the called genes, so a read error is possible. This chain uses TRBV6-1 with TRBJ2-6, with D perhaps TRBD1 (6 bases). The V gene's germline CDR1 is MNHNS and CDR2 SASEGT. CDR3 length: 19 residues. The chain's CDR3 is CASSGPDSAVFSGANVLTF. The DNA for the CDR3 is TGTGCCAGCAGTGGCCCGGACAGTGCCGTATTCTCTGGGGCCAACGTCCTGACCTTC.

This clonotype was picked up many times. The chain links TRBV29-1 to TRBJ2-1; D is unresolved. Trimming took 6 bases from V and 2 from J, leaving 14 bases between them. The V gene's germline CDR1 is SQVTM and CDR2 ANQGSEA. CDR3 length equals 14 residues. The CDR3 reads CSVEPGFTYNEQFF. The DNA of the CDR3 is TGCAGCGTCGAGCCCGGTTTTACCTACAATGAGCAGTTCTTC.